This T cell receptor (beta chain) was sequenced for a study of T cell changes during pregnancy in multiple sclerosis. The data were produced by immunoSEQ multiplex PCR, yet TCRdb's version contains in-frame clones alone and is incomplete. The table includes 65,000 to 90,000 clones, 80% to 95% detected once. With 0 bases removed from V and 7 bases from J, the gap between germline ends came to 22 bases. From germline, CDR1 is SGDLS and CDR2 YYNGEE. The CDR3 loop spans 18 amino acids. The receptor was derived from a female donor with multiple sclerosis, enrolled in a pregnancy study. Sequenced here: peripheral blood, sampled in the second trimester of pregnancy. The J gene is TRBJ1-4, the V gene TRBV9, with no clear D. The CDR3 protein is CASSVESSGGWIFEKLFF. The DNA for the CDR3 is TGTGCCAGCAGCGTAGAAAGTTCGGGAGGTTGGATTTTTGAAAAACTGTTTTTT.